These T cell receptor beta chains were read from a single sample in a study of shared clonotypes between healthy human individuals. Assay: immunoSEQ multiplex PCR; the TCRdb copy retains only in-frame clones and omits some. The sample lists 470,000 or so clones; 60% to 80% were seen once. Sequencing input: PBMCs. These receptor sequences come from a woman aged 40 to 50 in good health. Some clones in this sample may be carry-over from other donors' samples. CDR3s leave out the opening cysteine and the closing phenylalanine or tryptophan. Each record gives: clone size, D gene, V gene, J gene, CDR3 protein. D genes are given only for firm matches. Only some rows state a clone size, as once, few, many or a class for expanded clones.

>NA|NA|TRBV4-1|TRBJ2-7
ASSQPGHPSYEQY
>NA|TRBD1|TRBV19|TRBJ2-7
ASSPDRVSYEQY
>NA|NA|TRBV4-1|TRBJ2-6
ASSQQGNGANVLT
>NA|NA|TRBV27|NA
ASTPWASYEQY
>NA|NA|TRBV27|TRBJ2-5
ASKELAGVEWETQY
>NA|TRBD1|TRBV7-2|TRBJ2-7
ASSLDRVSSYEQY
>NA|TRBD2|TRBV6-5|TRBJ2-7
AITSGIPPYEQY
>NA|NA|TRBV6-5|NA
ASRLDSSYEQY
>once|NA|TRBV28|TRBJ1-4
ASSLSLQGFSTNEKLF
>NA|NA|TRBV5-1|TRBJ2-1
ASSLGEQTSYNEQF
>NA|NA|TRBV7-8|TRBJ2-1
ASSLLSGYNEQF
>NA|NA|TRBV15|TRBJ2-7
ATSRGPGQSYEQY
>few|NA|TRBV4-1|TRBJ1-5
ASSQDPGAFQPQH
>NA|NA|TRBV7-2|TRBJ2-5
ASSLDWNPLETQY
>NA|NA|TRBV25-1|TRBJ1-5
ASSEPGQPQH
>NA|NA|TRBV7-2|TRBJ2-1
ASSPNYGEQF
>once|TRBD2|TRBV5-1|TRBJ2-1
ASSLQASGSSYNEQF
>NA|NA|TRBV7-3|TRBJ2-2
ASSLNRNTGELF
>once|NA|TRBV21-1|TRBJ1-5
ASSPHRAFWDQPQH
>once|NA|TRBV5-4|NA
ASSAAGQIYEQY
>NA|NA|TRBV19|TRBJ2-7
ASSMQTGNEQY
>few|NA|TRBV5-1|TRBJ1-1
ASSGETTEAF
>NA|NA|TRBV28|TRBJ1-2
ASLGGNNYGYT
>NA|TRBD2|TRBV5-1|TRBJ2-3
ASSSTSASTDTQY
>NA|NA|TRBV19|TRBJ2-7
ASSMGDQTYEQY
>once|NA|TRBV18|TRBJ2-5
ASSPVNQETQY
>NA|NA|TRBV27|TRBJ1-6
ASSYRGDNSPLH
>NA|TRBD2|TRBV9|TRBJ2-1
ASSPTTGGPMNEQF
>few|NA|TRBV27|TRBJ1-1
ASSFQPGQNTEAF
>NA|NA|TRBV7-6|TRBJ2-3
ASTLGRTDTQY
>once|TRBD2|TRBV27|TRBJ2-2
ASRPSGRAGTGELF
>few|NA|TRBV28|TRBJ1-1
ASSLGGAQGTEAF
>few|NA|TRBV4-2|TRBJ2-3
ASSQEGTQADTQY
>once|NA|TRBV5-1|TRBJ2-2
ASSLQVDTGELF
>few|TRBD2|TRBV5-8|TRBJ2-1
ASSLSTSGSYNEQF
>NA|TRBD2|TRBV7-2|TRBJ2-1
ASSTSGSSSYNEQF
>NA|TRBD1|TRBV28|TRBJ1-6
ASSQGGRGQSPLH
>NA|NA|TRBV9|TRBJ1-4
ASSEGRTTNEKLF
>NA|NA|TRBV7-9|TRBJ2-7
ASSLLSDRGSYEQY
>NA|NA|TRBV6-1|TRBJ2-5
ASSDSREPETQY
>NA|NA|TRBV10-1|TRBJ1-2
ASRPTALGGYT
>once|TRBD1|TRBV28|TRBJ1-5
ASSDDRGRSGNQPQH
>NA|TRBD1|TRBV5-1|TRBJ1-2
ASSSGQAYGYT
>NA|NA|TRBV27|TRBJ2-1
ASSKGLNNEQF
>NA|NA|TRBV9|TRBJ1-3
ASSVGLGNTIY
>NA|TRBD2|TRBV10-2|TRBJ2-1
ASKPGLAGGNEQF
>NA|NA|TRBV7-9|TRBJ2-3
ASSSPMGSDTQY
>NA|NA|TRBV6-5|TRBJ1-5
ASSLSGDGYQPQH
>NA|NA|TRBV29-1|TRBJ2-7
SVPAASQGYEQY
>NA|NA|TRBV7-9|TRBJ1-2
ASSLEGTVGYGYT
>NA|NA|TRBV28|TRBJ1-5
ASIPQSDNQPQH
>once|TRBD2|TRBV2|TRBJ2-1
AQTGTSGSTKQF